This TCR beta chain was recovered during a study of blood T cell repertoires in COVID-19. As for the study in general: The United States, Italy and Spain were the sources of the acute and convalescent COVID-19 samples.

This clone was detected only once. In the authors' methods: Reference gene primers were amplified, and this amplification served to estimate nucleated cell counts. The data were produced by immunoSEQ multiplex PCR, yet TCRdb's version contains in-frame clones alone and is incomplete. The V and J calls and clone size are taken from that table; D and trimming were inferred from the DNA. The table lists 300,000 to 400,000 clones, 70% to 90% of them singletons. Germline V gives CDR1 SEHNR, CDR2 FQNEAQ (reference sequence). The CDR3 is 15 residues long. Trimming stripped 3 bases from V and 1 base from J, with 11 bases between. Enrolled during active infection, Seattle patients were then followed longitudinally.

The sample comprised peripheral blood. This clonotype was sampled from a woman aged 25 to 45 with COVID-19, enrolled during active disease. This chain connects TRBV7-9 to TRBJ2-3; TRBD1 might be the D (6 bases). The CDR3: CASSFWGQGTDTQYF. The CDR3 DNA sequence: TGTGCCAGCAGCTTTTGGGGGCAGGGCACAGATACGCAGTATTTT.